This T cell receptor (beta chain) originates from a study of T cell responses to AZD1222 COVID-19 vaccine. The germline V gene encodes CDR1 SGHNT and CDR2 YYREEE (reference sequence). Germline trimming cut 0 bases from V and 10 bases from J; bases unmatched to any gene: 5. The CDR3 covers 15 residues. The table came from immunoSEQ multiplex PCR; TCRdb's copy has only in-frame clones and leaves some out. The repertoire consists of under 110,000 clones, with about 90% occurring once and the leading ten covering around 7.6%. Material: peripheral blood, obtained 28 days after the second AZD1222 dose. The source of this sequence is an adult who received the AZD1222 COVID-19 vaccine. The V and J genes are TRBV5-4 and TRBJ2-1; TRBD2 agrees at 12 bases. The CDR3 nucleotides read TGTGCCAGCAGCTTGGAGCTAGCGGGGGGGCGGGAGCAGTTCTTC. This translates into CASSLELAGGREQFF.